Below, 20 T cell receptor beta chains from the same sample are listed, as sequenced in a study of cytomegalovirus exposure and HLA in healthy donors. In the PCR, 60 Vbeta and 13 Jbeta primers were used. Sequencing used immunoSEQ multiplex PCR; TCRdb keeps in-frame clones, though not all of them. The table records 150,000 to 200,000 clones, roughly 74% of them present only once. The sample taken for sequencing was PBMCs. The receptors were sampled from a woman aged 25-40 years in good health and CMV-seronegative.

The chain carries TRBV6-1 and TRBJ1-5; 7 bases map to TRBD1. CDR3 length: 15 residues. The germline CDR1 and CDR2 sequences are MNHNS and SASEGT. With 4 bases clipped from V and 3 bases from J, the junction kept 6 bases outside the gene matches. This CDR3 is CASSAQGELNQPQHF. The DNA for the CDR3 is TGTGCCAGCAGTGCTCAGGGGGAACTCAATCAGCCCCAGCATTTT.

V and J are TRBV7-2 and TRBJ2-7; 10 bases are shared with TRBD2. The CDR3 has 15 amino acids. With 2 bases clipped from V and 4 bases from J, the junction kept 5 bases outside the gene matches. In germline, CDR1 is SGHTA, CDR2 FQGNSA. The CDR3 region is CASSLSSGSPYEQYF. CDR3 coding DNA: TGTGCCAGCAGCTTATCTAGCGGGAGCCCGTACGAGCAGTACTTC.

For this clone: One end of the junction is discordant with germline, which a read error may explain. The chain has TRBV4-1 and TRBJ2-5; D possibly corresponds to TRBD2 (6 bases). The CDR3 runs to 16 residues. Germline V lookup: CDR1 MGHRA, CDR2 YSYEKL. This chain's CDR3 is CASSEDASALQETQYF. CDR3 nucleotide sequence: TGCGCCAGCAGCGAAGATGCTAGCGCGCTTCAAGAGACCCAGTACTTC.

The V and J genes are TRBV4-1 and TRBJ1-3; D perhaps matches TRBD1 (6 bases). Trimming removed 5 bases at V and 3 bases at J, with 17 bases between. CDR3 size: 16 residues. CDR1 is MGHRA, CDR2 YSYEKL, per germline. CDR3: CASSYSMGAGGNTIYF. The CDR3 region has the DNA TGCGCCAGCAGCTATAGTATGGGGGCAGGTGGAAACACCATATATTTT.

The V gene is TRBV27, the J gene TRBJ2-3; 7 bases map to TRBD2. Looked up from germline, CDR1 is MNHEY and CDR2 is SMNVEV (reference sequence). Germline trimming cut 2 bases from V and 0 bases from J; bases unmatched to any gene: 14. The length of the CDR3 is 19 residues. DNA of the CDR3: TGTGCCAGCAGTTTAGGGGGGGAGTCGGCGTTCTCGAGCACAGATACGCAGTATTTT. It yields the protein CASSLGGESAFSSTDTQYF.

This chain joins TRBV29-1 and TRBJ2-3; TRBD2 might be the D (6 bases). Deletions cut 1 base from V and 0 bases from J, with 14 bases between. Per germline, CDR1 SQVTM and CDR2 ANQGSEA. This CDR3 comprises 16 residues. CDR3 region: CSVEGEAGLSTDTQYF. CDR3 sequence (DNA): TGCAGCGTTGAAGGGGAGGCAGGGCTGAGCACAGATACGCAGTATTTT.

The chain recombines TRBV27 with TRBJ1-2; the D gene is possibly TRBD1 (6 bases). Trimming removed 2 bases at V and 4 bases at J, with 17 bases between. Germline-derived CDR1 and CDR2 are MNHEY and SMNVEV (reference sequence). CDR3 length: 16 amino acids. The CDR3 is CASSLRPTGNPYGYTF. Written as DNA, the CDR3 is TGTGCCAGCAGTTTACGCCCTACAGGGAACCCCTATGGCTACACCTTC.

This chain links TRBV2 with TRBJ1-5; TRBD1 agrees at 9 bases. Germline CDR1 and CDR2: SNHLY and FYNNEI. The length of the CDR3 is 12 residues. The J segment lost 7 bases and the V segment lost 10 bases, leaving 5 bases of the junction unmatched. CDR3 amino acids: CATGQGNQPQHF. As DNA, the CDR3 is TGTGCCACAGGACAGGGGAACCAGCCCCAGCATTTT.

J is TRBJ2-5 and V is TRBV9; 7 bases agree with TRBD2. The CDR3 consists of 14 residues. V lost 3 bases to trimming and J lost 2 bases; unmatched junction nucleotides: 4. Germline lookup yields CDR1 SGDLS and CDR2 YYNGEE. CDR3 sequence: CASSARTSQETQYF. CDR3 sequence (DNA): TGTGCCAGCAGCGCGAGGACTAGTCAAGAGACCCAGTACTTC.

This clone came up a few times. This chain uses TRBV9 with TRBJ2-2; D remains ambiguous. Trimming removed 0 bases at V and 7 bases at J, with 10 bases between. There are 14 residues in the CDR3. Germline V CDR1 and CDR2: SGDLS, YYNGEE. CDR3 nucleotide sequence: TGTGCCAGCAGCGTAGGACCTAGTTTCGGGGAGCTGTTTTTT. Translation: CASSVGPSFGELFF.

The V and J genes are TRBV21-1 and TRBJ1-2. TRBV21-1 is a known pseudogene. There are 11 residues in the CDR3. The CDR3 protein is CASEKNYGYTF. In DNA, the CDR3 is TGTGCCAGCGAGAAAAACTATGGCTACACCTTC.

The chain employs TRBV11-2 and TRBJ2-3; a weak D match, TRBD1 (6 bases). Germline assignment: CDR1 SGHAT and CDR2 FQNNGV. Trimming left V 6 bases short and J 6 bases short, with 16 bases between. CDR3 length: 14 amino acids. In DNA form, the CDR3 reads TGTGCCAGCAGGGCACGGAGCCAGGGGGATACGCAGTATTTT. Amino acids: CASRARSQGDTQYF.

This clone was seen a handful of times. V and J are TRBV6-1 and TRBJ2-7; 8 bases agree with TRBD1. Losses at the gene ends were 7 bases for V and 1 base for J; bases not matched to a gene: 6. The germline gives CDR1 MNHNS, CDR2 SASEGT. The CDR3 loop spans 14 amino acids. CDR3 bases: TGTGCCAGCATCAGGACAGGGATTTCCTACGAGCAGTACTTC. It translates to CASIRTGISYEQYF.

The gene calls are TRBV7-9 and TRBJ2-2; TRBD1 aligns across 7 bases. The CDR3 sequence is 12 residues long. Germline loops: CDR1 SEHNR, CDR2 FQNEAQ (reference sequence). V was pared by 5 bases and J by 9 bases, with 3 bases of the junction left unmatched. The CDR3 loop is CASSRDSRELFF. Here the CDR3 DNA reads TGTGCCAGCAGCCGGGACAGCCGGGAGCTGTTTTTT. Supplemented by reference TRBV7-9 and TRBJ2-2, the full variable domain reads DTGVSQNPRHKITKRGQNVTFRCDPISEHNRLYWYRQTLGQGPEFLTYFQNEAQLEKSRLLSDRFSAERPKGSFSTLEIQRTEQGDSAMYLCASSRDSRELFFGEGSRLTVL.

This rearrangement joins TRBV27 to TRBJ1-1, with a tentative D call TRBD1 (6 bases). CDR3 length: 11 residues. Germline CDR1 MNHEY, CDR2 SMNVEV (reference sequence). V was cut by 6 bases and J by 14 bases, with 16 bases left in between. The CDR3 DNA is TGTGCCAGCAGGAAGGACAGTGTTTGGTTCTTT. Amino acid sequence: CASRKDSVWFF.

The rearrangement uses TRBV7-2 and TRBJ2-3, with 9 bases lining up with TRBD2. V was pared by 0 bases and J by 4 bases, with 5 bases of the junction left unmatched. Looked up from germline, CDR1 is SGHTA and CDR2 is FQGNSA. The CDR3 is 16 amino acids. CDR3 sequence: CASSLASSGIPDTQYF. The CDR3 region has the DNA TGTGCCAGCAGCTTAGCTTCTAGCGGGATCCCAGATACGCAGTATTTT.

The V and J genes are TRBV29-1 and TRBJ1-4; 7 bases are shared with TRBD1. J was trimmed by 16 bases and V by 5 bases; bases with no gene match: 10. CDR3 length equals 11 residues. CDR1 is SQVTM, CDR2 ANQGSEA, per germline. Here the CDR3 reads CSVSSGGKGFF. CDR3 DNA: TGCAGCGTTTCTTCAGGGGGTAAGGGGTTTTTT. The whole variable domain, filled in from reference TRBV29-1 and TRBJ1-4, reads SAVISQKPSRDICQRGTSLTIQCQVDSQVTMMFWYRQQPGQSLTLIATANQGSEATYESGFVIDKFPISRPNLTFSTLTVSNMSPEDSSIYLCSVSSGGKGFFGSGTQLSVL.

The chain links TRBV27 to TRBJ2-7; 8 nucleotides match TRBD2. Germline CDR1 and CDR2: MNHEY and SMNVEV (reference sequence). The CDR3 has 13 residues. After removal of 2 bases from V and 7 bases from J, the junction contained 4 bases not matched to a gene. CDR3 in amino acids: CASSLGLAWEQYF. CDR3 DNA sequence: TGTGCCAGCAGTTTAGGACTAGCTTGGGAGCAGTACTTC.

The CDR3 DNA reads as TGCGCCAGCAGCCTTCGGGAAGCGGGGGCGCTGGGAGGCGGGGAGCTGTTTTTT. This codes for CASSLREAGALGGGELFF. J is TRBJ2-2 and V is TRBV5-1, with 8 bases that match TRBD2. The V gene end was trimmed by 4 bases and the J gene end by 7 bases; junction bases not matched to a gene: 18. CDR1 is SGHRS and CDR2 is YFSETQ in the germline V gene. The CDR3 spans 18 residues.

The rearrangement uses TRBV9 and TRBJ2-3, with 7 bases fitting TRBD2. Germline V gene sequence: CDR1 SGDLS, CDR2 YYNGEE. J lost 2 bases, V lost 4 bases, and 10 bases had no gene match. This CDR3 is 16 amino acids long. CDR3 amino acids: CASSPPQRGPTDTQYF. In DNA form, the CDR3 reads TGTGCCAGCAGCCCACCCCAGCGGGGACCCACAGATACGCAGTATTTT.